Each of the 28 T cell receptor beta chains below was sequenced from the same sample in a study of spatial heterogeneity in lung cancer. TCRdb re-analysed the 5' RACE reads in MiXCR, keeping a single row per CDR3 protein. Found here are around 24,000 distinct CDR3 sequences, around 13% of them singletons; the top ten hold about 25%. Time point described: sample taken at primary tumor resection. Unsorted whole RNA of tumor, nontumor lung or frozen PBMC was sequenced. The sample in question was PBMCs, obtained at surgery. The receptors were sampled from a female donor with early-stage non-small cell lung cancer.

This clonotype turned up a few times. V and J are TRBV29-1 and TRBJ2-5; maybe TRBD2 (6 bases). Germline assignment: CDR1 SQVTM and CDR2 ANQGSEA. Trimming pared 2 bases from V and 5 bases from J, leaving 9 bases between. CDR3 length: 12 amino acids. The CDR3 region has the DNA TGCAGCGTTGAACCGGGGGAGGAGACCCAGTACTTC. It codes for CSVEPGEETQYF.

This clonotype was detected many times. The gene calls are TRBV20-1 and TRBJ1-3; tentative D call: TRBD1 (6 bases). The CDR3 is 12 amino acids. The ends were cut back, 3 bases at V and 3 bases at J, with 6 bases in the middle. Per the germline V gene, CDR1 is DFQATT and CDR2 is SNEGSKA (reference sequence). CDR3 amino acids: CSARDSGNTIYF. CDR3 in DNA: TGCAGTGCTAGGGACAGTGGAAACACCATATATTTT.

This clonotype occurred a few times. This chain connects TRBV9 to TRBJ2-1; 12 bases map to TRBD1. Per germline, CDR1 SGDLS and CDR2 YYNGEE. V lost 1 base, J lost 10 bases, and 15 bases stayed unmatched. The CDR3 contains 18 residues. CDR3 amino acids: CASSVRSSVGQGAREQFF. CDR3 DNA: TGTGCCAGCAGCGTAAGATCCTCGGTGGGACAGGGGGCTCGGGAGCAGTTCTTC.

This clonotype was counted many times. The chain recombines TRBV12-3 or TRBV12-4 with TRBJ2-3; TRBD2 is a possible D gene (6 bases). Trimming shortened V by 9 bases and J by 6 bases, and 16 bases separated the two germline ends. This CDR3 is 13 amino acids long. Written as DNA, the CDR3 is TGTGCCAGTCTGGGGGGAGGTTCGGATACGCAGTATTTT. It specifies CASLGGGSDTQYF.

This clonotype was detected ten times or more. The chain couples TRBV11-2 to TRBJ2-7, with D possibly being TRBD1 (5 bases). This CDR3 is built from 15 residues. Looked up from germline, CDR1 is SGHAT and CDR2 is FQNNGV. Between the trimmed V and J ends, which lost 1 base and 2 bases, there was a span of 12 bases. CDR3 sequence reads: CASSLGGPATYEQYF. The CDR3 region has the DNA TGTGCCAGCAGCTTAGGGGGCCCGGCGACCTACGAGCAGTACTTC.

The chain combines TRBV27 with TRBJ2-7; D gene ambiguous. Germline lookup yields CDR1 MNHEY and CDR2 SMNVEV (reference sequence). The CDR3 length is 13 residues. Trimming removed 8 bases at V and 3 bases at J, with 14 bases between. CDR3 nucleotides: TGTGCCAGCGAGGCCGAAAACGGCTACGAGCAGTACTTC. It encodes CASEAENGYEQYF.

This chain joins TRBV12-3 or TRBV12-4 and TRBJ1-5, with D hard to call. V lost 7 bases, J lost 6 bases, and 10 bases lay in between. The length of the CDR3 is 12 residues. The CDR3 here is CASTTAGQPQHF. The CDR3 DNA reads TGTGCCAGCACCACGGCTGGTCAGCCCCAGCATTTT.

Concerning this clonotype: Because it lacks the conserved phenylalanine or tryptophan at the end, this CDR3 is likely a read error. The DNA is left out, because the CDR3 cannot be placed on it with certainty; the CDR3 is given as TCRdb lists it. The gene calls are TRBV19 and TRBJ2-5; the table's D call, TRBD1, has no DNA check behind it. The CDR3 length is 10 residues, termini included. Germline values: CDR1 LNHDA, CDR2 SQIVND (reference sequence). The CDR3 sequence is CASLLRDKLH.

This clonotype has a count of ten or more. J is TRBJ2-2 and V is TRBV3-1; no reliable D call. V lost 4 bases and J 1 base, leaving 4 bases between the germline ends. Germline V gene lookup returns CDR1 LGHDT and CDR2 YNNKEL (reference sequence). This CDR3 is built from 13 residues. The CDR3 DNA reads TGTGCCAGCAGCCTGATGAACACCGGGGAGCTGTTTTTT. Its translation is CASSLMNTGELFF.

J is TRBJ2-3 and V is TRBV19, with a weak D call TRBD1 (6 bases). V lost 4 bases and J lost 0, with 14 bases in between. This CDR3 has 16 amino acids. Per the germline V gene, CDR1 is LNHDA and CDR2 is SQIVND (reference sequence). The CDR3 protein is CASSTHPGQSTDTQYF. CDR3 sequence (DNA): TGTGCCAGTAGTACCCATCCGGGACAAAGCACAGATACGCAGTATTTT.

The sample holds a few counts of this clonotype. At one end the junction does not follow the germline gene, possibly because of a read error. The gene calls are TRBV7-2 and TRBJ1-6; D gene unclear. The CDR3 sequence is 17 residues long. Germline V lookup: CDR1 SGHTA, CDR2 FQGNSA. CDR3 region: CASSKRSTASLGSPLHF. Written as DNA, the CDR3 is TGTGCCAGCTCCAAGAGAAGTACTGCCAGTCTCGGTTCACCCCTCCATTTT.

In this sample, this clonotype turned up many times. The rearrangement uses TRBV4-3 and TRBJ2-5; TRBD2 is a possible D gene (5 bases). Germline CDR1 reads LGHNA; CDR2 reads YSLEER. This CDR3 is built from 18 residues. With 0 bases removed from V and 1 base from J, the gap between germline ends came to 18 bases. The CDR3 reads CASSQDLVGRGSQETQYF. For the CDR3, the DNA is TGCGCCAGCAGCCAAGATTTGGTGGGCCGCGGGTCCCAAGAGACCCAGTACTTC.

This clonotype showed up many times. The chain has TRBV6-1 and TRBJ2-1; possibly TRBD2 for D (7 bases). The V end lost 1 base, the J end lost 3 bases, and 13 bases lay between the germline ends. The CDR3 consists of 16 residues. CDR1 is MNHNS and CDR2 is SASEGT in the germline V gene. CDR3 in DNA: TGTGCCAGCAGTGAAGACGGGGGGCTAGGCTACAATGAGCAGTTCTTC. It codes for CASSEDGGLGYNEQFF.

Many counts were recorded for this clonotype. The rearrangement joins TRBV30 to TRBJ2-5; D gene uncertain. V was cut by 2 bases and J by 5 bases, with 12 bases left in between. There are 13 residues in the CDR3. Germline loops: CDR1 GTSNPN, CDR2 SVGIG (reference sequence). CDR3 DNA sequence: TGTGCCTGGAGTCAAGTTTCCGGGGAGACCCAGTACTTC. Its translation: CAWSQVSGETQYF.

This clonotype was detected ten times or more. V and J are TRBV4-3 and TRBJ1-1, with TRBD1 identical over 10 bases. Germline lookup yields CDR1 LGHNA and CDR2 YSLEER. The CDR3 runs 15 residues. V dropped 3 bases and J dropped 3; count of bases not matched to a gene: 4. CDR3 sequence (DNA): TGCGCCAGCAGCCAGACAGGGGGCGCGGACACTGAAGCTTTCTTT. Amino acid sequence: CASSQTGGADTEAFF.

The V gene is TRBV2, the J gene TRBJ2-1, with unresolved D. Germline V gives CDR1 SNHLY, CDR2 FYNNEI. The CDR3 sequence is 18 residues long. V gave up 4 bases and J gave up 0 bases, with 19 bases separating them. In DNA, the CDR3 is TGTGCCAGCAGTGCAAGGATCCTAAGTGCAAGCTCCTACAATGAGCAGTTCTTC. This codes for CASSARILSASSYNEQFF. Drawing the rest from reference TRBV2 and TRBJ2-1, the complete variable domain is EPEVTQTPSHQVTQMGQEVILRCVPISNHLYFYWYRQILGQKVEFLVSFYNNEISEKSEIFDDQFSVERPDGSNFTLKIRSTKLEDSAMYFCASSARILSASSYNEQFFGPGTRLTVL.

J is TRBJ1-1 and V is TRBV28; 8 bases align to TRBD1. The length of the CDR3 is 14 residues. Germline V CDR1 and CDR2: MDHEN, SYDVKM. The ends lost 6 bases at V and 2 bases at J; junction bases unmatched: 5. DNA of the CDR3: TGTGCCAGCAGGCAGACAGGGGTAAACACTGAAGCTTTCTTT. Protein: CASRQTGVNTEAFF.

This clonotype was observed at least ten times. The V gene is TRBV4-3, the J gene TRBJ2-1, with a weak D call TRBD2 (6 bases). The CDR3 totals 16 residues. V was pared by 0 bases and J by 1 base, with 10 bases between. Germline CDR1 is LGHNA and CDR2 is YSLEER. DNA for the CDR3: TGCGCCAGCAGCCAAGATCCCGGGGGATCCTACAATGAGCAGTTCTTC. Residues: CASSQDPGGSYNEQFF.

This clonotype has at least ten counts. The J gene is TRBJ1-2, the V gene TRBV6-1, with D unresolved. This CDR3 is 13 amino acids long. V was cut by 4 bases and J by 5 bases, with 11 bases left in between. Germline loops: CDR1 MNHNS, CDR2 SASEGT. CDR3 sequence: CASSAGLEYGYTF. CDR3 nucleotides: TGTGCCAGCAGTGCCGGTCTTGAGTATGGCTACACCTTC.

This clonotype was observed at least ten times. V usage is TRBV19 and J usage is TRBJ1-1; tentatively, D is TRBD1 (5 bases). CDR1 is LNHDA, CDR2 SQIVND, per germline (reference sequence). This CDR3 is built from 14 residues. V shed 1 base and J shed 4 bases, with 10 bases lying between them. The CDR3 DNA sequence: TGTGCCAGTAGTATAGGGCAGGGAGGCACTGAAGCTTTCTTT. It yields the protein CASSIGQGGTEAFF.

The sample holds many counts of this clonotype. The chain joins TRBV2 to TRBJ2-2, with TRBD1 as a possible D gene (6 bases). Per germline, CDR1 SNHLY and CDR2 FYNNEI. Trimming pared 8 bases from V and 3 bases from J, leaving 16 bases between. The CDR3 covers 15 residues. CDR3 coding DNA: TGTGCCAGCGGGCGCCCCAGGGGCCACACCGGGGAGCTGTTTTTT. Translating it yields CASGRPRGHTGELFF.

This clonotype showed up just a few times. The chain uses TRBV21-1 and TRBJ2-7; the D call in the table, TRBD2, was not verified against the DNA. TRBV21-1 counts as a pseudogene. This CDR3 contains 15 residues. The CDR3, as DNA: TGTGCCAGCAGCACGCTGCAGAGACCGGGAGGAGAGCAGTACGTC. This codes for CASSTLQRPGGEQYV.

V and J are TRBV6-2 or TRBV6-3 and TRBJ2-3, with 8 positions matching TRBD2. Trimming removed 2 bases from V and 0 bases from J; junction bases left unmatched: 16. This CDR3 comprises 20 residues. In germline, CDR1 is MNHEY, CDR2 SVGEGT. CDR3 bases: TGTGCCAGCAGTTACGAAGTTTCTAAGCGGGGGCCTTCAAGCACAGATACGCAGTATTTT. It translates to CASSYEVSKRGPSSTDTQYF.

The table lists this clonotype with many counts. The J gene is TRBJ2-3, the V gene TRBV27; 9 bases agree with TRBD2. J gave up 1 base and V 5 bases, and 16 bases lay outside the gene matches. The CDR3 is 19 amino acids. Germline values: CDR1 MNHEY, CDR2 SMNVEV (reference sequence). CDR3 amino acids: CASSGSGVAGVVGTDTQYF. CDR3 DNA sequence: TGTGCCAGCAGTGGATCCGGGGTAGCGGGGGTAGTGGGCACAGATACGCAGTATTTT.

There are many counts of this clonotype. This sequence joins TRBV4-2 and TRBJ2-2; D unclear. CDR1 and CDR2 (germline): LGHNA, YNFKEQ. The length of the CDR3 is 16 residues. Between the trimmed V and J ends, which lost 4 bases and 1 base, there was a span of 13 bases. CDR3 protein: CASSPLIIQNTGELFF. The CDR3 DNA reads TGTGCCAGCAGCCCGCTGATTATCCAGAACACCGGGGAGCTGTTTTTT.

This clonotype came up many times. This chain joins TRBV6-2 or TRBV6-3 and TRBJ2-1; TRBD1 aligns across 7 bases. This CDR3 is built from 17 residues. Unmatched junction bases numbered 11, after V lost 0 bases and J lost 6 bases. The V gene's germline CDR1 is MNHEY and CDR2 SVGEGT. CDR3 residues: CASSYSSLGQVSNEQFF. The DNA for the CDR3 is TGTGCCAGCAGTTACTCGAGTCTAGGACAGGTTTCCAATGAGCAGTTCTTC.

The rearrangement uses TRBV3-1 and TRBJ2-7; D is unclear. CDR1 is LGHDT, CDR2 YNNKEL, per germline (reference sequence). The length of the CDR3 is 14 residues. Trimming removed 7 bases from V and 3 bases from J, with 16 bases in between. DNA for the CDR3: TGTGCCAGCAAAAGGTCTATATCGGACTACGAGCAGTACTTC. Translated, it gives CASKRSISDYEQYF.

Many counts were recorded for this clonotype. The rearrangement links TRBV12-3 or TRBV12-4 to TRBJ2-1; no clear D. With 4 bases removed from V and 9 bases from J, the gap between germline ends came to 10 bases. The CDR3 is 12 residues long. The CDR3: CASSSSRVEQFF. In nucleotides, the CDR3 is TGTGCCAGCAGTTCGTCCCGGGTTGAGCAGTTCTTC.